This entry lists 5 T cell receptor beta chains sequenced from one sample in a study of blood T cell repertoires in COVID-19. The table came from immunoSEQ multiplex PCR; TCRdb's copy has only in-frame clones and leaves some out. The sample carries about 150,000 clones, about 79% recorded once. Sequencing was done on a sample of PBMCs or T cells enriched from blood (not recorded which). Receptors were obtained from a man between 50 and 59 years old who had recovered from COVID-19.

J is TRBJ2-3 and V is TRBV7-6; 10 positions match TRBD2. Germline V gene data show CDR1 as SGHVS and CDR2 as FNYEAQ. The CDR3 has 13 amino acids. With V trimmed by 5 bases and J by 11 bases, 7 bases remained unmatched. CDR3: CASSPLAGVRQYF. DNA for the CDR3: TGTGCCAGCAGCCCTCTAGCGGGGGTTAGGCAGTATTTT.

The J gene is TRBJ2-7, the V gene TRBV7-3; 11 bases map to TRBD2. The V and J ends lost 1 base and 4 bases, in that order; junction bases with no gene match: 18. The CDR3 is 20 amino acids. CDR1 and CDR2 from the germline V gene are SGHTA and FQGTGA. The CDR3 DNA reads as TGTGCCAGCAGCTTAAGGGTCGGGCAGGGGGTTGGACTAGCGGGTTACGAGCAGTACTTC. Amino acids: CASSLRVGQGVGLAGYEQYF.

This chain links TRBV19 with TRBJ2-1; 10 nucleotides agree with TRBD2. The length of the CDR3 is 16 residues. Trimming at V came to 1 base and at J to 8 bases, leaving 8 bases not matched to a gene. The germline V gene has CDR1 LNHDA and CDR2 SQIVND (reference sequence). The CDR3 here is CASSIARLAGRDEQFF. As DNA, the CDR3 is TGTGCCAGTAGTATAGCTCGACTAGCGGGCCGGGATGAGCAGTTCTTC.

V is TRBV19 and J is TRBJ2-7; tentatively, D is TRBD1 (6 bases). CDR3 length equals 14 residues. CDR1 LNHDA and CDR2 SQIVND come from the germline V gene (reference sequence). V lost 7 bases and J 2 bases, leaving 15 bases between the germline ends. CDR3 sequence (DNA): TGTGCCAGTACTCACCCGGGACACCCCTACGAGCAGTACTTC. Translating gives CASTHPGHPYEQYF.

This CDR3 reads CASSIVPVTNEKLFF. CDR3 in DNA: TGTGCCAGTAGTATAGTTCCAGTAACTAATGAAAAACTGTTTTTT. This chain uses TRBV19 with TRBJ1-4; D not certain. The germline CDR1 and CDR2 sequences are LNHDA and SQIVND (reference sequence). This CDR3 region has 15 residues. The ends were cut back, 1 base at V and 1 base at J, with 7 bases in the middle.